The T cell receptor (beta chain) under discussion was sequenced for a study of blood T cells in healthy people across ages. The authors ran a second PCR of roughly 6 to 12 cycles using a sample-barcoded 5' primer and a J-beta primer mix. TCRdb reprocessed the 5' RACE reads with MiXCR, giving one entry per CDR3 protein. Of 1.5 million to 2 million distinct CDR3 sequences listed, 28% are singletons. In regard to this clonotype: The antigen is not known.

The CDR3 contains 14 residues. CDR1 and CDR2 from the germline V gene are DFQATT and SNEGSKA (reference sequence). V was trimmed by 4 bases and J by 3 bases, leaving 13 bases between them. The study's findings and limits: Percentage of naive T cells showed a strong correlation with TCR beta diversity. With age, beta diversity per million T cells declined roughly linearly, significantly by about 37. The diversity estimates, figures obtained from one million T cells, were considered underestimates.

The TCR comes from a woman aged 25-40 years in good health. The rearrangement links TRBV20-1 to TRBJ1-5; no clear D gene. Input material: blood. For the CDR3, the DNA is TGCAGTGCTATATTCGGAGGTTCCAATCAGCCCCAGCATTTT. Its translation: CSAIFGGSNQPQHF.